The rows below give T cell receptor beta chains drawn from one sample of a study of blood T cell repertoires in COVID-19. Profiling relied on immunoSEQ multiplex PCR, and the TCRdb table lists in-frame clones only, not all of them. There are hundreds of thousands of clones in the sample; more than 70% occur only once, and about 8.9% lies in the top ten. Sequencing was done on a sample of peripheral blood. These TCRs come from a woman between 45 and 65 years old with acute or convalescent COVID-19. The CDR3 runs from the conserved cysteine through the conserved F or W. Fields, in order: J gene, D gene, clone size, V gene, CDR3 DNA, CDR3 protein. The D gene is left open where the match is weak. Clone size is given for some rows only: seen once, a few or many times, or a class if the clone is expanded.

>TRBJ1-4|.|.|TRBV28
TGTGCCAGCAGTTTGAGACTTGCAACTAATGAAAAACTGTTTTTT
CASSLRLATNEKLFF
>TRBJ2-7|TRBD2|.|TRBV29-1
TGCAGCGCTACTAGCGGATGGTCCTACGAGCAGTACTTC
CSATSGWSYEQYF
>TRBJ2-7|TRBD1|.|TRBV19
TGTGCCAGCGCCCTGACAGGGTCCAGCTCCTACGAGCAGTACTTC
CASALTGSSSYEQYF
>TRBJ1-1|.|.|TRBV28
TGTGCCAGCAGCCAACGGGGGGGCACTGAAGCTTTCTTT
CASSQRGGTEAFF
>TRBJ2-7|.|.|TRBV9
TGTGCCAGCAGCGGAGTACTAGTCACCAACGAGCAGTACTTC
CASSGVLVTNEQYF
>TRBJ2-6|TRBD1|.|TRBV19
TGTGCCAGTTGGGACAGGGGATCCGCTGGGGCCAACGTCCTGACTTTC
CASWDRGSAGANVLTF
>TRBJ2-1|.|few|TRBV5-4
TGTGCCAGCAGCCTTCCGAATGAGGATGAGCAGTTCTTC
CASSLPNEDEQFF
>TRBJ2-7|.|.|TRBV3-1/TRBV3-2
TGTGCCAGCAGCCAAGGGCCCACAGGCATCTACGAGCAGTACTTC
CASSQGPTGIYEQYF
>TRBJ2-6|TRBD2|.|TRBV4-1
TGCGCCAGCAGCCAAGAGGCGGGACTAGCGGTCTCTGGGGCCAACGTCCTGACTTTC
CASSQEAGLAVSGANVLTF
>TRBJ2-5|TRBD1|.|TRBV10-1
TGCGCCAGCAGCAGGGACAGAGAACAAGAGACCCAGTACTTC
CASSRDREQETQYF
>TRBJ1-2|.|.|TRBV15
TGTGCCACCAGCAGACTAGGACAGAATTTACTAAACTATGGCTACACCTTC
CATSRLGQNLLNYGYTF
>TRBJ1-4|.|.|TRBV14
TGTGCCAGCAGCCAAGGCTATAATGAAAAACTGTTTTTT
CASSQGYNEKLFF
>TRBJ2-1|.|once|TRBV19
TGTGCCAGTAGTAGGGGCCGCGCTGAGCAGTTCTTC
CASSRGRAEQFF
>TRBJ2-5|.|.|TRBV13
TGTGCCAGCAGCTTAGCCTCACTAGTCCAAGAGACCCAGTACTTC
CASSLASLVQETQYF
>TRBJ2-2|TRBD2|.|TRBV9
TGTGCCAGCTCCAGACTAGCGGGAGACACCGGGGAGCTGTTTTTT
CASSRLAGDTGELFF
>TRBJ1-2|.|.|TRBV27
TGTGCCAGCAGTTTGAACAGGGCATCCGGCTACACCTTC
CASSLNRASGYTF
>TRBJ2-7|TRBD2|once|TRBV11-2
TGTGCCAGCAGCTTAATACGGGGGGGGAGGTACGAGCAGTACTTC
CASSLIRGGRYEQYF
>TRBJ2-1|TRBD1|.|TRBV18
TGTGCCAGCTCGCCGGGACAGGGGGCTTGGAATGAGCAGTTCTTC
CASSPGQGAWNEQFF
>TRBJ1-1|.|.|TRBV27
TGTGCCAGCAAGGGGTCAGTTCAGCTCACTGAAGCTTTCTTT
CASKGSVQLTEAFF
>TRBJ1-1|TRBD1|.|TRBV19
TGTGCCAGTAGTGCGGCGGGACAGGGTGTCGAAGCTTTCTTT
CASSAAGQGVEAFF
>TRBJ1-2|.|.|TRBV7-8
TGTGCCAGCAGCTTAGCTCGGCTAGAGGGTTACGGCTACACCTTC
CASSLARLEGYGYTF
>TRBJ1-2|.|.|TRBV2
TGTGCCAGCACCGCGCTGAGAGAATATGGCTACACCTTC
CASTALREYGYTF
>TRBJ2-1|TRBD1|.|TRBV24-1
TGTGCCACCAGTGATTTTGAGACAGGGAAGTTCTTC
CATSDFETGKFF
>TRBJ2-7|.|once|TRBV27
TGTGCCAGCAGTCCTACGGGAACTCACCAGTACTTC
CASSPTGTHQYF
>TRBJ1-6|TRBD1|.|TRBV6-5
TGTGCCAGCAGCCGGGACAGCAATTCACCCCTCCACTTT
CASSRDSNSPLHF
>TRBJ2-7|.|.|TRBV28
TGTGCCAGCAGGTCGCAGGGTAACCAGTACGAGCAGTACTTC
CASRSQGNQYEQYF
>TRBJ2-1|.|.|TRBV2
TGTGCCAGCAGTGAAGATGGCGGCTTCTCCTACAATGAGCAGTTCTTC
CASSEDGGFSYNEQFF
>TRBJ2-1|.|.|TRBV19
TGTGCCAGTAGTATAGATCGGAGACTAAACAATGAGCAGTTCTTC
CASSIDRRLNNEQFF
>TRBJ1-2|.|.|TRBV6-1
TGTGCCAGCAGTGAGAGGTCAGGGGCTACCTATGGCTACACCTTC
CASSERSGATYGYTF
>TRBJ2-1|TRBD2|.|TRBV24-1
TGTGCCACCAGTGATTTAACCGGGACTAGCGGGGACAATGAGCAGTTCTTC
CATSDLTGTSGDNEQFF
>TRBJ2-1|TRBD2|.|TRBV28
TGTGCCAGCAGTTCGGCGGGAGGGCCCTACAATGAGCAGTTCTTC
CASSSAGGPYNEQFF
>TRBJ2-3|TRBD2|once|TRBV19
TGTGCCAGTAGTATAGCCGAACTAGCGGGAGTGGATACGCAGTATTTT
CASSIAELAGVDTQYF
>TRBJ2-1|TRBD2|.|TRBV28
TGTGCCAGCACCGGACGACTAGCGGGGACCTACAATGAGCAGTTCTTC
CASTGRLAGTYNEQFF
>TRBJ2-1|.|.|TRBV7-3
TGTGCCAGCAGCTTACGGCGGAGCTCCTACAATGAGCAGTTCTTC
CASSLRRSSYNEQFF
>TRBJ2-1|TRBD2|.|TRBV24-1
TGTGCCACCAGTGATCCACTAGCGGGAGGGCCGATAAATGAGCAGTTCTTC
CATSDPLAGGPINEQFF
>TRBJ2-4|TRBD2|.|TRBV24-1
TGTGCCACCAGTGAGGGAGGGAGGAAAAACATTCAGTACTTC
CATSEGGRKNIQYF
>TRBJ2-6|TRBD2|.|TRBV19
TGTGCCAGTACCCGGGAGGCCAAAAGCTCTGGGGCCAACGTCCTGACTTTC
CASTREAKSSGANVLTF
>TRBJ2-3|TRBD2|.|TRBV27
TGTGCCAGCAGTTCTGGACTAGCGGGAGGAAACACAGATACGCAGTATTTT
CASSSGLAGGNTDTQYF
>TRBJ2-5|.|.|TRBV5-4
TGTGCCAGCAGCCCGGGACACATCGAAGAGACCCAGTACTTC
CASSPGHIEETQYF
>TRBJ2-7|.|.|TRBV9
TGTGCCAGCAGCGTAGTCGACAGTCAATACGAGCAGTACTTC
CASSVVDSQYEQYF
>TRBJ2-7|.|.|TRBV3-1/TRBV3-2
TGTGCCAGCAGCCATTCGGGACAAGACGAGCAGTACTTC
CASSHSGQDEQYF
>TRBJ2-7|TRBD2|.|TRBV2
TGTGCCAGCAGTCCTGGCCGGGGACTAGCGGGATCCGAGCAGTACTTC
CASSPGRGLAGSEQYF
>TRBJ2-1|TRBD2|.|TRBV24-1
TGTGCCACCACGGCTAGCGGGAGTTTTGAGCAGTTCTTC
CATTASGSFEQFF